These 9 T cell receptor beta chains share one sample of origin, sequenced in a study of cytomegalovirus exposure and HLA in healthy donors. The PCR contained 60 Vbeta and 13 Jbeta primers. Some clones are missing from TCRdb's copy, which holds only in-frame ones; the method was immunoSEQ multiplex PCR. The table includes 110,000 or so clones, about 70% detected once. The sample was PBMCs. Source of these receptors: a human donor in good health.

V and J are TRBV11-2 and TRBJ1-6; D unresolved. V shed 3 bases and J shed 0 bases, with 12 bases lying between them. The CDR3 loop spans 17 amino acids. From germline, CDR1 is SGHAT and CDR2 FQNNGV. The CDR3 DNA reads TGTGCCAGCAGCTTGGGCACCCCGAGCTCCTATAATTCACCCCTCCACTTT. Translated: CASSLGTPSSYNSPLHF.

This chain connects TRBV9 to TRBJ1-1; no clear D. V was trimmed by 0 bases and J by 0 bases, leaving 6 bases between them. Germline V gene sequence: CDR1 SGDLS, CDR2 YYNGEE. CDR3 length: 14 amino acids. The CDR3 sequence is CASSVAVLNTEAFF. CDR3 DNA: TGTGCCAGCAGCGTAGCTGTTCTGAACACTGAAGCTTTCTTT.

The chain uses TRBV18 and TRBJ2-5; 9 nucleotides match TRBD2. The V segment lost 3 bases and the J segment 1 base; nucleotides outside the gene matches: 6. This CDR3 is built from 16 residues. Germline-derived CDR1 and CDR2 are KGHSH and LQKENI. CDR3 region: CASSPSSGGIQETQYF. CDR3 nucleotide sequence: TGTGCCAGCTCACCGAGTAGCGGGGGAATCCAAGAGACCCAGTACTTC.

The V gene is TRBV18, the J gene TRBJ1-4; no firm D call. Germline lookup yields CDR1 KGHSH and CDR2 LQKENI. This CDR3 is 17 amino acids long. V was shortened by 2 bases and J by 0 bases, with 13 bases between the two germline ends. CDR3 in DNA: TGTGCCAGCTCACCAACCTCATCCGGGACAACTAATGAAAAACTGTTTTTT. Protein product: CASSPTSSGTTNEKLFF.

The chain employs TRBV19 and TRBJ1-2, with D possibly being TRBD1 (5 bases). CDR3 length: 13 amino acids. V lost 5 bases to trimming and J lost 0 bases, with 7 bases between them. Germline V gene sequence: CDR1 LNHDA, CDR2 SQIVND (reference sequence). CDR3 nucleotide sequence: TGTGCCAGTAGTCCGACAGCTAACTATGGCTACACCTTC. Translated, it gives CASSPTANYGYTF.

The chain is built from TRBV6-1 and TRBJ2-1; D may be TRBD2 (5 bases). The V end was cut by 11 bases, the J end by 0 bases, with 14 bases between. Germline lookup yields CDR1 MNHNS and CDR2 SASEGT. The CDR3 sequence is 14 residues long. The chain's CDR3 is CAGRPDLSYNEQFF. CDR3 nucleotides: TGTGCCGGGAGACCGGACCTCTCCTACAATGAGCAGTTCTTC.

The V gene is TRBV5-1, the J gene TRBJ1-1; D is uncertain. The CDR3 has 14 residues. Germline assignment: CDR1 SGHRS and CDR2 YFSETQ. The ends were cut back, 0 bases at V and 3 bases at J, with 9 bases in the middle. CDR3 sequence (DNA): TGCGCCAGCAGCTTGGCCGCAGGTCACACTGAAGCTTTCTTT. This encodes CASSLAAGHTEAFF.

V and J are TRBV27 and TRBJ2-5, with 9 bases lining up with TRBD2. The germline V gene has CDR1 MNHEY and CDR2 SMNVEV (reference sequence). V lost 3 bases and J lost 1; bases outside the gene matches: 9. This CDR3 has 17 residues. The CDR3 DNA follows: TGTGCCAGCAGTTTTCAGCGGGGGGCCTTCGGCCAAGAGACCCAGTACTTC. Residues: CASSFQRGAFGQETQYF.

CDR3 sequence: CASSSRRRDEQYF. CDR3 sequence (DNA): TGTGCCAGCAGTTCCCGGCGCCGGGACGAGCAGTACTTC. This chain uses TRBV27 with TRBJ2-7; D remains ambiguous. Germline CDR1 is MNHEY and CDR2 is SMNVEV (reference sequence). CDR3 length: 13 amino acids. V dropped 4 bases and J dropped 5 bases, with 12 bases sitting between them.